The clone carrying this T cell receptor beta chain showed up just a few times. The CDR3 contains 15 residues. Trimming pared 5 bases from V and 0 bases from J, leaving 13 bases between. CDR1 and CDR2 (germline): LGHNA, YSLEER. This specimen comes from a study of cytomegalovirus exposure and HLA in healthy donors. With 60 Vbeta and 13 Jbeta primers, the PCR was carried out. Sequenced by immunoSEQ multiplex PCR; TCRdb stores in-frame clones only, minus some. Of approximately 120,000 clones in the sample, approximately 80% were seen once. This chain joins TRBV4-3 and TRBJ1-1; D unclear. The clonotype comes from a man aged 35-49 years in good health and CMV-seropositive. Source material: PBMCs. CDR3 in DNA: TGCGCCAGCAGCTCAGCATTGGAGTTGAACACTGAAGCTTTCTTT. It encodes CASSSALELNTEAFF.